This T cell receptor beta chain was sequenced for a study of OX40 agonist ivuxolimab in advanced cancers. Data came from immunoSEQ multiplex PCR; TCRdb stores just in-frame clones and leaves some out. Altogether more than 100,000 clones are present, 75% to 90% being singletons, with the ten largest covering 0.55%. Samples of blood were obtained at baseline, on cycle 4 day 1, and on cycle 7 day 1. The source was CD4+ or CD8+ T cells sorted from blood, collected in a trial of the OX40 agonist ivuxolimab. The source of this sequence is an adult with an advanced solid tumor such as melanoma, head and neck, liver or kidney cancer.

The CDR3 DNA follows: TGTGCCAGCAGGACAGACAAAGGCACTGAAGCTTTCTTT. Translation: CASRTDKGTEAFF. The rearrangement links TRBV6-5 to TRBJ1-1; weak D call: TRBD1 (5 bases). V was clipped by 6 bases and J by 4 bases, with 12 bases between them. The CDR3 sequence is 13 residues long. CDR1 is MNHEY, CDR2 SVGAGI, per germline.